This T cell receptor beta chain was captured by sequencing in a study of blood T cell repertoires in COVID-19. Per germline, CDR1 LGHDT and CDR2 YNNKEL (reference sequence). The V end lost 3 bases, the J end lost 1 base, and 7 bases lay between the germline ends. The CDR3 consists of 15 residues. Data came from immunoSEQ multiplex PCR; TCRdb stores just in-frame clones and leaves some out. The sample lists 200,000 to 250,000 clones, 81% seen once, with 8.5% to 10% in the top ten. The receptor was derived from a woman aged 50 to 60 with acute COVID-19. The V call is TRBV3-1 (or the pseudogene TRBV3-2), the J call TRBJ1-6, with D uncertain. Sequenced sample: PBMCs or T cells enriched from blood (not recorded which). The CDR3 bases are TGTGCCAGCAGCCACCGCAGATCCTATAATTCACCCCTCCACTTT. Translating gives CASSHRRSYNSPLHF.